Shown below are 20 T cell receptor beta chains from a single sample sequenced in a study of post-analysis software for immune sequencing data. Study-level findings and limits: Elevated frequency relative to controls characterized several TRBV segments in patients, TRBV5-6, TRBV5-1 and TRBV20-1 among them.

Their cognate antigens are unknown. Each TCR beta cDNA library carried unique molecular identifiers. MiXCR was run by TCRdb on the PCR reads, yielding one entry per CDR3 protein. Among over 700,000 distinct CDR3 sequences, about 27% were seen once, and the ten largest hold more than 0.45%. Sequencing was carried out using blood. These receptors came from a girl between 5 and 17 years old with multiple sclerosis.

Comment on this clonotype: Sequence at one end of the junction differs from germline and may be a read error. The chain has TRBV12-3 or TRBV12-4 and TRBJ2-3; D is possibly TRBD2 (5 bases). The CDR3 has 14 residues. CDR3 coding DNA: TGTGCCAGCAGATTAGGGAGAATTACAGATACGCAGTATTTT. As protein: CASRLGRITDTQYF.

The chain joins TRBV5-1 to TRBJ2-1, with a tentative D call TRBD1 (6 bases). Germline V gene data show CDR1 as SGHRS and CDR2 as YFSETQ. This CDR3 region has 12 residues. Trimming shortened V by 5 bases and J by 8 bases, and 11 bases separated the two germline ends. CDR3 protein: CASSHRVDEQFF. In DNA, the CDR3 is TGCGCCAGCAGTCACAGGGTCGATGAGCAGTTCTTC.

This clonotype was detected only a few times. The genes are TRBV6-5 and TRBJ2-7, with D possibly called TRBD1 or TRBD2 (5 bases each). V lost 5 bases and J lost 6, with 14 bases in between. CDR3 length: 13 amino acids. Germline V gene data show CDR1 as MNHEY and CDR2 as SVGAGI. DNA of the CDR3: TGTGCCAGCAGTCGGGGCTTTACGGGCGAGCAGTACTTC. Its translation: CASSRGFTGEQYF.

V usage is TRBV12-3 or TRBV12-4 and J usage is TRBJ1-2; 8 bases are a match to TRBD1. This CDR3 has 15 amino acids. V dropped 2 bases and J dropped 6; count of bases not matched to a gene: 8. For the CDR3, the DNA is TGTGCCAGCAGTTTATCTCTGAGGGACAGGAATGGCTACACCTTC. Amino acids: CASSLSLRDRNGYTF.

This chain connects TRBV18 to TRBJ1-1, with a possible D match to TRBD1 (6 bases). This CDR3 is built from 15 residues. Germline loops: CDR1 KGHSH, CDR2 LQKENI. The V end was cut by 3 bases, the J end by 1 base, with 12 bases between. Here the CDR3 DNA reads TGTGCCAGCTCACCGCTCAGGGGCGGGAACACTGAAGCTTTCTTT. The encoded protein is CASSPLRGGNTEAFF. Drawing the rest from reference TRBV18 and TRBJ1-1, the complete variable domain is NAGVMQNPRHLVRRRGQEARLRCSPMKGHSHVYWYRQLPEEGLKFMVYLQKENIIDESGMPKERFSAEFPKEGPSILRIQQVVRGDSAAYFCASSPLRGGNTEAFFGQGTRLTVV.

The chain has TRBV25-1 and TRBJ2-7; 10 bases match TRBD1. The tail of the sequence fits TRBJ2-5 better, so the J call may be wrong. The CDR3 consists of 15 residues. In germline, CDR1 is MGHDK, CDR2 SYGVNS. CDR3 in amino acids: CASLPETGGPETQYF. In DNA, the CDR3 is TGTGCCAGCCTCCCGGAGACAGGGGGCCCTGAGACCCAGTACTTC.

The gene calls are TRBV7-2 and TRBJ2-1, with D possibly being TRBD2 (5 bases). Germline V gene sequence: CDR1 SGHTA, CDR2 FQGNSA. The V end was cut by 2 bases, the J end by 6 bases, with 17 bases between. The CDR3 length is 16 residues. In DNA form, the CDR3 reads TGTGCCAGCAGCTTAACCGGGTCCGGACTCACCAATGAGCAGTTCTTC. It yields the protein CASSLTGSGLTNEQFF. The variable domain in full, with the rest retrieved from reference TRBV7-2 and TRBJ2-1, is GAGVSQSPSNKVTEKGKDVELRCDPISGHTALYWYRQSLGQGLEFLIYFQGNSAPDKSGLPSDRFSAERTGGSVSTLTIQRTQQEDSAVYLCASSLTGSGLTNEQFFGPGTRLTVL.

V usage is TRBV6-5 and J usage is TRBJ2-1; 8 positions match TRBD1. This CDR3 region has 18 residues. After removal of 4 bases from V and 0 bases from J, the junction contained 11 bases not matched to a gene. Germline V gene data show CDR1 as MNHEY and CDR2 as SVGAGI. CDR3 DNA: TGTGCCAGCAGTTTAGGACAGGGCGCCCAAACCTCCTACAATGAGCAGTTCTTC. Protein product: CASSLGQGAQTSYNEQFF.

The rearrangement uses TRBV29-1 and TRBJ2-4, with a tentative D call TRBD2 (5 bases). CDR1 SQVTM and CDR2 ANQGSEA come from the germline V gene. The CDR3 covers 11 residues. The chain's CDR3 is CQRTSGQNLYF. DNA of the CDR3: TGCCAGAGGACTTCAGGCCAAAATTTGTACTTC.

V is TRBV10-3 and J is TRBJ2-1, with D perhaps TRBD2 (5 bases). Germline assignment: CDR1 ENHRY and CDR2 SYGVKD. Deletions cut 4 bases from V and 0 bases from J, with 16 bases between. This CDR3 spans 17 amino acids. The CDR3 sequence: CAISAPGGQSSYNEQFF. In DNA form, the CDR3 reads TGTGCCATCAGTGCCCCAGGCGGGCAGAGCTCCTACAATGAGCAGTTCTTC.

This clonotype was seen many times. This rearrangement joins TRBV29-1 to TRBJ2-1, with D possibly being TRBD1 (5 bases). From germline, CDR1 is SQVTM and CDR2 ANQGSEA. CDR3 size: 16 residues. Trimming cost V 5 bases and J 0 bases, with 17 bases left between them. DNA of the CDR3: TGCAGCGTTCCCCGCGGAAAGGGGAACTCCTACAATGAGCAGTTCTTC. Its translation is CSVPRGKGNSYNEQFF.

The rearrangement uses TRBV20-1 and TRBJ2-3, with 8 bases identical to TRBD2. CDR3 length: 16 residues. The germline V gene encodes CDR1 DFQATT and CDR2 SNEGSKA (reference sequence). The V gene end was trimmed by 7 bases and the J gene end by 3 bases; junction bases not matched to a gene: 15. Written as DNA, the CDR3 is TGCAGTGTCCCGTACCAGCGGGGGCAGCAGACAGATACGCAGTATTTT. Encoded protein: CSVPYQRGQQTDTQYF.

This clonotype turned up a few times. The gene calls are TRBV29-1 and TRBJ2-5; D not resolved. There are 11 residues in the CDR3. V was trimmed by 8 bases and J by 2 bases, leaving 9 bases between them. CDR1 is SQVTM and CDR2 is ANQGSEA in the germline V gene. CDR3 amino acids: CSFARQETQYF. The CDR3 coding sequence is TGCAGCTTTGCGAGGCAAGAGACCCAGTACTTC.

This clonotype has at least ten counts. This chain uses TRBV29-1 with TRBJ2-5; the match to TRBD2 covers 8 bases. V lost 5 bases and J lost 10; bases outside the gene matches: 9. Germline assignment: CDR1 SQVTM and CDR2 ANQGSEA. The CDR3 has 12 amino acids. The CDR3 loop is CSVTLPGGNQYF. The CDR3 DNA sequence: TGCAGCGTTACCCTTCCGGGAGGGAACCAGTACTTC.

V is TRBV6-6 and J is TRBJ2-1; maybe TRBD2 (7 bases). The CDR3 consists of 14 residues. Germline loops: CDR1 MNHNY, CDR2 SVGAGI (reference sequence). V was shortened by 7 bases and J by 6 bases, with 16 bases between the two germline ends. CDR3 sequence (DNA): TGTGCCAGCACCGGGGGGCAGGCACCCAATGAGCAGTTCTTC. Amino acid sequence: CASTGGQAPNEQFF.

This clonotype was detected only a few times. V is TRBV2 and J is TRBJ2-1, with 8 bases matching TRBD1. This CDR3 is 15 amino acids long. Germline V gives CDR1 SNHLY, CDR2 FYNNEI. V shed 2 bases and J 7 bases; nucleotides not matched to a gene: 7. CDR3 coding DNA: TGTGCCAGCAGTGAAAGTCAGGGGGCAGCGAATGAGCAGTTCTTC. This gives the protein CASSESQGAANEQFF.

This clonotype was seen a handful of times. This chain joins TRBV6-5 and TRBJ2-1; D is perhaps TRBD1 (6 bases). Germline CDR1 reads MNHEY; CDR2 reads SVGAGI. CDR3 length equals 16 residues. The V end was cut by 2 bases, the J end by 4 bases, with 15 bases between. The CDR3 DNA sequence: TGTGCCAGCAGTTACAGGGTCAGGGGTTTTTACAATGAGCAGTTCTTC. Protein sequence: CASSYRVRGFYNEQFF.

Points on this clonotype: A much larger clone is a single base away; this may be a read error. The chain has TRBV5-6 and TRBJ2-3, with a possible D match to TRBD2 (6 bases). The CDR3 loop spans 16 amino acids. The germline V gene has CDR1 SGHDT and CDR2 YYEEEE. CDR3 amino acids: CASSLGSGVSTDAQYF. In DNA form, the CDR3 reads TGTGCCAGCAGCTTGGGTAGCGGAGTAAGCACAGATGCGCAGTATTTT.

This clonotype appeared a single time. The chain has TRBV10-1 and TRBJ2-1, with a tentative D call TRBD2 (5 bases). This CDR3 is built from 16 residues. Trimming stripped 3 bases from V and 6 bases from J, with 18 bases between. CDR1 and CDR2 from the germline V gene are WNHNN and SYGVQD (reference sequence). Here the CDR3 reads CASSDRGYLGGNEQFF. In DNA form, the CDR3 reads TGCGCCAGCAGTGATCGGGGATACTTGGGTGGCAATGAGCAGTTCTTC.

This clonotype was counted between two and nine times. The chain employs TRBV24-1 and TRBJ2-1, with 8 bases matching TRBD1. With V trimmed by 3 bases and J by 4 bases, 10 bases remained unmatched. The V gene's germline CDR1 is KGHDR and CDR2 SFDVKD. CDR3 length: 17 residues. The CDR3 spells CATSDNLGTGLYNEQFF. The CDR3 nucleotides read TGTGCCACCAGTGATAATCTCGGGACAGGACTATACAATGAGCAGTTCTTC.